Sequencing of this T cell receptor beta chain was carried out in a study of human T cells and chemical hapten exposure. Sample time point: patch test 2, 6 weeks after DPC sensitization. Treatment defined: therapeutic diphenylcyclopropenone sensitization with weekly scalp DPC. This CDR3 region has 15 residues. Trimming at V came to 7 bases and at J to 1 base, leaving 7 bases not matched to a gene. The germline CDR1 and CDR2 sequences are MNHNY and SVGAGI (reference sequence). This clonotype was seen only a few times. TCRdb reprocessed the RACE reads with MiXCR, giving one entry per CDR3 protein. The top ten hold around 3.6% of the sample, which has approximately 68,000 distinct CDR3 sequences, around 7.9% seen once.

The sample in question was whole blood, obtained in connection with sensitization to the hapten diphenylcyclopropenone (DPC). The TCR sequence derives from a woman in her 50s with alopecia areata. Some clones in this sample may be carry-over from other donors' samples. The rearrangement joins TRBV6-6 to TRBJ1-5, with 7 bases identical to TRBD1. CDR3 bases: TGTGCCAGCACCCAACAGGGGACAAGCAATCAGCCCCAGCATTTT. Amino acid sequence: CASTQQGTSNQPQHF.